Presented here are 21 T cell receptor beta chains from one specimen sequenced in a study of blood T cell repertoires in COVID-19. The method was immunoSEQ multiplex PCR; TCRdb's version includes in-frame clones alone and lacks a portion of them. Of 650,000 to 800,000 clones listed, 85% to 90% are singletons. Sequences were obtained from peripheral blood. The receptors were sampled from a woman aged 18 to 35 with acute or convalescent COVID-19.

The V call is TRBV15, the J call TRBJ1-4, with 9 bases matching TRBD1. Germline loops: CDR1 LNHNV, CDR2 YYDKDF (reference sequence). Unmatched junction bases numbered 4, after V lost 0 bases and J lost 5 bases. There are 16 residues in the CDR3. In DNA form, the CDR3 reads TGTGCCACCAGCAGAGATACTGGACAGGGGAATGAAAAACTGTTTTTT. This translates into CATSRDTGQGNEKLFF.

This chain connects TRBV27 to TRBJ2-7; D may be TRBD1 (6 bases). CDR3 length equals 14 residues. From germline, CDR1 is MNHEY and CDR2 SMNVEV (reference sequence). Between the trimmed V and J ends, which lost 5 bases and 3 bases, there was a span of 14 bases. DNA for the CDR3: TGTGCCAGCAGTCTGCGACAGGCCCTCTACGAGCAGTACTTC. It yields the protein CASSLRQALYEQYF.

V and J are TRBV2 and TRBJ2-4, with D maybe TRBD2 (6 bases). The CDR3 is made up of 20 amino acids. V gave up 5 bases and J gave up 3 bases, with 29 bases separating them. Germline V CDR1 and CDR2: SNHLY, FYNNEI. CDR3 region: CASSPAGTYGRFFDKNIQYF. In DNA form, the CDR3 reads TGTGCCAGCAGTCCAGCCGGGACCTATGGGAGGTTTTTTGACAAAAACATTCAGTACTTC.

The chain is built from TRBV28 and TRBJ1-5, with a possible D match to TRBD1 (6 bases). The CDR3 is 14 amino acids. Germline CDR1 and CDR2: MDHEN and SYDVKM. V was pared by 11 bases and J by 1 base, with 15 bases between. CDR3: CAVNGGQSNQPQHF. CDR3 nucleotides: TGTGCCGTAAACGGGGGGCAAAGCAATCAGCCCCAGCATTTT.

This clone showed up just once. The V and J genes are TRBV9 and TRBJ1-3; 7 bases are a match to TRBD1. The germline V gene has CDR1 SGDLS and CDR2 YYNGEE. Trimming cost V 1 base and J 2 bases; bases outside gene matches: 3. This CDR3 has 15 residues. The CDR3 reads CASSVSGTAGNTIYF. CDR3 DNA: TGTGCCAGCAGCGTATCCGGGACAGCTGGAAACACCATATATTTT.

CDR3 sequence reads: CASRTSGGIVNQPQHF. The CDR3 bases are TGTGCCAGCAGGACTTCAGGGGGCATTGTCAATCAGCCCCAGCATTTT. The chain recombines TRBV2 with TRBJ1-5; 8 positions agree with TRBD1. The germline gives CDR1 SNHLY, CDR2 FYNNEI. V lost 6 bases, J lost 3 bases, and 10 bases stayed unmatched. The CDR3 is 16 residues long.

The chain links TRBV7-9 to TRBJ2-7; possibly TRBD1 for D (5 bases). The V end was cut by 4 bases, the J end by 0 bases, with 16 bases between. The V gene's germline CDR1 is SEHNR and CDR2 FQNEAQ (reference sequence). The CDR3 contains 16 residues. The CDR3 nucleotides read TGTGCCAGCAGCTCCCCTGGGGTAGGGGCCTCCTACGAGCAGTACTTC. Amino acids: CASSSPGVGASYEQYF.

The V gene is TRBV6-4, the J gene TRBJ2-1; 8 positions match TRBD1. Per germline, CDR1 MRHNA and CDR2 SNTAGT. Trimming removed 6 bases from V and 1 base from J; junction bases left unmatched: 5. CDR3 length: 15 amino acids. The CDR3 DNA follows: TGTGCCAGCAGACAGACAGGGGAGTCCTACAATGAGCAGTTCTTC. Translation gives CASRQTGESYNEQFF.

The chain has TRBV19 and TRBJ2-7; a possible D gene is TRBD2 (5 bases). The ends were cut back, 4 bases at V and 3 bases at J, with 25 bases in the middle. The CDR3 sequence is 18 residues long. Germline V gives CDR1 LNHDA, CDR2 SQIVND (reference sequence). CDR3 region: CASSTPHWRQPFCYEQYF. As DNA, the CDR3 is TGTGCCAGTAGTACCCCCCATTGGAGGCAGCCTTTTTGCTACGAGCAGTACTTC.

The chain has TRBV19 and TRBJ2-7; 7 bases align to TRBD2. The length of the CDR3 is 15 residues. The V gene end was trimmed by 1 base and the J gene end by 4 bases; junction bases not matched to a gene: 7. In germline, CDR1 is LNHDA, CDR2 SQIVND (reference sequence). For the CDR3, the DNA is TGTGCCAGTAGTATAGGGCGGACTAGTTCATACGAGCAGTACTTC. Its protein is CASSIGRTSSYEQYF.

The J gene is TRBJ1-2, the V gene TRBV5-4; D is ambiguous. This CDR3 has 13 amino acids. V was cut by 2 bases and J by 4 bases, with 9 bases left in between. CDR1 is SGHNT, CDR2 YYREEE, per germline (reference sequence). CDR3 in DNA: TGTGCCAGCAGCTTCCAATATAGCTATGGCTACACCTTC. Amino acid sequence: CASSFQYSYGYTF.

The CDR3 loop reads CASSLPTTGESYGYTF. The DNA of the CDR3 is TGTGCCAGCAGCCTCCCAACGACAGGGGAAAGCTATGGCTACACCTTC. The V gene is TRBV7-8, the J gene TRBJ1-2; 8 nucleotides match TRBD1. This CDR3 has 16 amino acids. In germline, CDR1 is SGHVS, CDR2 FQNEAQ. V gave up 5 bases and J gave up 4 bases; unmatched junction bases: 12.

The sample holds one count of this clone. The V call is TRBV11-3, the J call TRBJ2-3; 12 bases are shared with TRBD2. J gave up 3 bases and V 2 bases, and 3 bases lay outside the gene matches. The germline CDR1 and CDR2 sequences are SGHNT and YENEEA. The CDR3 sequence is 16 residues long. CDR3 protein: CASSLRTSGGTDTQYF. CDR3 coding DNA: TGTGCCAGCAGCTTACGAACTAGCGGGGGGACAGATACGCAGTATTTT.

This chain connects TRBV10-3 to TRBJ1-1; D is perhaps TRBD1 (6 bases). The germline CDR1 and CDR2 sequences are ENHRY and SYGVKD. V lost 5 bases and J 5 bases, leaving 12 bases between the germline ends. The CDR3 spans 13 residues. CDR3 nucleotide sequence: TGTGCCATCAGTAAGGGGGGAGGGACTGAAGCTTTCTTT. As protein: CAISKGGGTEAFF.

The chain is built from TRBV5-1 and TRBJ2-1; D perhaps matches TRBD2 (6 bases). The CDR3 is 15 amino acids. Germline CDR1 SGHRS, CDR2 YFSETQ. V was cut by 4 bases and J by 0 bases, with 11 bases left in between. The CDR3 bases are TGCGCCAGCAGCGCGGAGGGCAGCTCCTACAATGAGCAGTTCTTC. This sequence encodes CASSAEGSSYNEQFF.

The chain recombines TRBV6-2 or TRBV6-3 with TRBJ1-1; the D gene is possibly TRBD1 (5 bases). V was pared by 4 bases and J by 6 bases, with 21 bases between. Germline V gene sequence: CDR1 MNHEY, CDR2 SVGEGT. The CDR3 length is 16 residues. The CDR3 DNA reads TGTGCCAGCAGTTCCACGGACATCCTTATAAACTCTGAAGCTTTCTTT. It is translated as CASSSTDILINSEAFF.

The count of this clone is one. This chain uses TRBV19 with TRBJ2-2; 7 bases are a match to TRBD1. Germline CDR1 LNHDA, CDR2 SQIVND (reference sequence). CDR3 length: 14 amino acids. Trimming took 4 bases from V and 4 from J; bases not matched to a gene: 3. CDR3 DNA: TGTGCCAGTAGTAACAGGGGTGGCACCGGGGAGCTGTTTTTT. Its protein is CASSNRGGTGELFF.

This chain links TRBV18 with TRBJ1-5; perhaps TRBD1 as D (5 bases). V gave up 2 bases and J gave up 4 bases, with 15 bases separating them. Per the germline V gene, CDR1 is KGHSH and CDR2 is LQKENI. The CDR3 length is 16 residues. The DNA of the CDR3 is TGTGCCAGCTCACCATCTGAGCAGGGCCGAAATCAGCCCCAGCATTTT. Its translation is CASSPSEQGRNQPQHF.

The chain combines TRBV12-5 with TRBJ1-3, with D perhaps TRBD1 (6 bases). Germline lookup yields CDR1 LGHNT and CDR2 FRNRAP. This CDR3 is built from 15 residues. Trimming left V 6 bases short and J 1 base short, with 13 bases between. The CDR3 nucleotides are TGTGCTAGTGGGGCACAGGGAACATCTGGAAACACCATATATTTT. It is translated as CASGAQGTSGNTIYF.

V usage is TRBV7-6 and J usage is TRBJ2-7; 7 bases are a match to TRBD1. The V and J ends lost 2 bases and 1 base, in that order; junction bases with no gene match: 8. The CDR3 loop spans 16 amino acids. Germline CDR1 reads SGHVS; CDR2 reads FNYEAQ. DNA for the CDR3: TGTGCCAGCAGCTTAAATTTCCGGGACAGATCCTACGAGCAGTACTTC. The encoded protein is CASSLNFRDRSYEQYF.

The V gene is TRBV6-5, the J gene TRBJ1-3; D is ambiguous. The CDR3 covers 13 residues. Germline V gene lookup returns CDR1 MNHEY and CDR2 SVGAGI. The V end lost 3 bases, the J end lost 2 bases, and 5 bases lay between the germline ends. The CDR3 protein is CASSYRPGNTIYF. The CDR3 region has the DNA TGTGCCAGCAGTTATCGTCCTGGAAACACCATATATTTT.